Listed here are 22 T cell receptor beta chains from one sample, sequenced in a study of T cell repertoires in cytomegalovirus infection. The antigens of these receptors remain unknown. TCRdb analysed the reads with MiXCR anew, one entry per CDR3 protein. The table includes about 740,000 distinct CDR3 sequences, about 30% detected once. Sample: cultured PBMCs, taken from culture after CMV antigen stimulation. Receptor source: a human donor in good health (CMV status not recorded). Some clones in this sample may be carry-over from other donors' samples.

This clonotype has just a few counts. V is TRBV7-9 and J is TRBJ1-2; D not resolved. CDR1 SEHNR and CDR2 FQNEAQ come from the germline V gene (reference sequence). V dropped 10 bases and J dropped 12 bases, with 18 bases sitting between them. The length of the CDR3 is 11 residues. The CDR3 DNA is TGTGCCATCACAGAGCCGAGCCCGAACACCTTC. It codes for CAITEPSPNTF.

This clonotype showed up many times. V is TRBV7-2 and J is TRBJ2-3; D is unresolved. Germline CDR1 is SGHTA and CDR2 is FQGNSA. This CDR3 contains 13 residues. Deletions cut 1 base from V and 5 bases from J, with 7 bases between. CDR3 loop: CASSLGRLDTQYF. CDR3 bases: TGTGCCAGCAGCTTAGGACGGTTAGATACGCAGTATTTT.

A few counts support this clonotype. The J gene is TRBJ2-7, the V gene TRBV6-2 or TRBV6-3, with D unclear. Germline CDR1 MNHEY, CDR2 SVGEGT. Between the trimmed V and J ends, which lost 2 bases and 3 bases, there was a span of 17 bases. This CDR3 is built from 16 residues. CDR3 DNA: TGTGCCAGCAGTTACCCCCGGCGGAGAGGAGTCTACGAGCAGTACTTC. Residues: CASSYPRRRGVYEQYF.

This clonotype has a handful of counts. J is TRBJ2-3 and V is TRBV19; the D gene could be TRBD1 or TRBD2 (5 bases each). This CDR3 comprises 16 residues. Trimming shortened V by 2 bases and J by 5 bases, and 17 bases separated the two germline ends. Looked up from germline, CDR1 is LNHDA and CDR2 is SQIVND (reference sequence). CDR3 nucleotide sequence: TGTGCCAGTAGTATAAACCAGGGAGCTTCAAAAGATACGCAGTATTTT. As protein: CASSINQGASKDTQYF.

The chain recombines TRBV10-3 with TRBJ2-3; 7 bases fit TRBD1. The CDR3 is made up of 16 amino acids. Looked up from germline, CDR1 is ENHRY and CDR2 is SYGVKD. J gave up 2 bases and V 3 bases, and 8 bases lay outside the gene matches. The CDR3 protein is CAISDLTGSYTDTQYF. The CDR3 region has the DNA TGTGCCATCAGTGATCTGACAGGGAGTTACACAGATACGCAGTATTTT.

The rearrangement uses TRBV20-1 and TRBJ2-7, with 14 bases matching TRBD2. In germline, CDR1 is DFQATT, CDR2 SNEGSKA (reference sequence). The CDR3 runs 14 residues. V lost 5 bases, J lost 6 bases, and 6 bases stayed unmatched. In DNA, the CDR3 is TGCAGTGCTTACCCGGGACTAGCGGGAGCCGAGCAGTACTTC. It yields the protein CSAYPGLAGAEQYF.

This clonotype came up a few times. V usage is TRBV7-2 and J usage is TRBJ2-1, with D hard to call. The CDR3 extends over 14 amino acids. The germline V and J ends were trimmed by 7 bases and 5 bases, with 15 bases remaining between them. Germline CDR1 reads SGHTA; CDR2 reads FQGNSA. The CDR3 is CASTTPVRDNEQFF. DNA for the CDR3: TGTGCCAGCACCACCCCGGTACGCGACAATGAGCAGTTCTTC.

The chain joins TRBV12-3 or TRBV12-4 to TRBJ1-1; TRBD1 matches 9 bases. The J segment lost 3 bases and the V segment lost 3 bases, leaving 8 bases of the junction unmatched. The CDR3 has 16 amino acids. The CDR3 spells CASSFSQGASDTEAFF. CDR3 bases: TGTGCCAGCAGTTTTTCACAGGGGGCGTCGGACACTGAAGCTTTCTTT.

This clonotype has just a few counts. The chain is built from TRBV7-9 and TRBJ1-3; TRBD1 might be the D (5 bases). The CDR3 is 14 residues long. V was trimmed by 5 bases and J by 7 bases, leaving 15 bases between them. The germline gives CDR1 SEHNR, CDR2 FQNEAQ (reference sequence). Here the CDR3 DNA reads TGTGCCAGCAGCCCCAAAGCAGGGCCGAACACCATATATTTT. This sequence encodes CASSPKAGPNTIYF. The entire variable domain, with the rest obtained from reference TRBV7-9 and TRBJ1-3, is as follows: DTGVSQNPRHKITKRGQNVTFRCDPISEHNRLYWYRQTLGQGPEFLTYFQNEAQLEKSRLLSDRFSAERPKGSFSTLEIQRTEQGDSAMYLCASSPKAGPNTIYFGEGSWLTVV.

This clonotype was counted only a few times. V and J are TRBV6-6 and TRBJ1-1, with D hard to call. Germline loops: CDR1 MNHNY, CDR2 SVGAGI (reference sequence). V lost 5 bases and J lost 0, with 19 bases in between. This CDR3 comprises 17 residues. CDR3 coding DNA: TGTGCCAGCAGTCAAATATTCCACAGAGGTCTGAACACTGAAGCTTTCTTT. Its protein is CASSQIFHRGLNTEAFF.

This chain connects TRBV4-3 to TRBJ1-1; D may be TRBD1 (5 bases). V was shortened by 0 bases and J by 9 bases, with 20 bases between the two germline ends. CDR1 and CDR2 from the germline V gene are LGHNA and YSLEER. The length of the CDR3 is 16 residues. The CDR3 nucleotides are TGCGCCAGCAGCCAAGATCTGGGCCAGGGCGAGCGGAAAGCTTTCTTT. It is translated as CASSQDLGQGERKAFF.

V is TRBV20-1 and J is TRBJ2-1; 9 nucleotides align to TRBD1. The ends lost 3 bases at V and 0 bases at J; junction bases unmatched: 12. CDR1 DFQATT and CDR2 SNEGSKA come from the germline V gene (reference sequence). The CDR3 length is 18 residues. The CDR3: CSARTGTGNLLSYNEQFF. CDR3 bases: TGCAGTGCTAGGACCGGGACAGGGAATCTCCTCTCCTACAATGAGCAGTTCTTC.

The chain joins TRBV19 to TRBJ2-2; D is perhaps TRBD2 (6 bases). Trimming left V 3 bases short and J 4 bases short, with 12 bases between. The length of the CDR3 is 15 residues. Germline V CDR1 and CDR2: LNHDA, SQIVND (reference sequence). The chain's CDR3 is CASSIVGSGTGELFF. The CDR3 DNA reads as TGTGCCAGTAGTATCGTTGGTAGCGGCACCGGGGAGCTGTTTTTT.

This clonotype has only a few counts. This sequence joins TRBV29-1 and TRBJ2-1, with 10 bases that match TRBD1. Germline assignment: CDR1 SQVTM and CDR2 ANQGSEA. V shed 7 bases, J shed 3 bases, and the junction held 9 bases outside the gene matches. CDR3 length: 15 residues. In nucleotides, the CDR3 is TGCAGCGCGTTGGGGACAGGGGATTTCTACAATGAGCAGTTCTTC. Translated: CSALGTGDFYNEQFF.

This clonotype showed up just a few times. V gene TRBV7-2 combines with J gene TRBJ2-3, with D perhaps matching TRBD2 (6 bases). This CDR3 contains 15 residues. The V end lost 5 bases, the J end lost 6 bases, and 18 bases lay between the germline ends. Looked up from germline, CDR1 is SGHTA and CDR2 is FQGNSA. The CDR3 DNA follows: TGTGCCAGCAGCCGACTAGTCGGTGCTAGGGATACGCAGTATTTT. This encodes CASSRLVGARDTQYF. The whole variable domain, remainder taken from reference TRBV7-2 and TRBJ2-3, is GAGVSQSPSNKVTEKGKDVELRCDPISGHTALYWYRQSLGQGLEFLIYFQGNSAPDKSGLPSDRFSAERTGGSVSTLTIQRTQQEDSAVYLCASSRLVGARDTQYFGPGTRLTVL.

The V call is TRBV7-3, the J call TRBJ1-2; a weak D match, TRBD1 (6 bases). Germline assignment: CDR1 SGHTA and CDR2 FQGTGA. The CDR3 contains 13 residues. The CDR3 protein is CAGGAEMNYGYTF. As DNA, the CDR3 is TGTGCAGGGGGGGCGGAGATGAACTATGGCTACACCTTC.

This clonotype was picked up a small number of times. The chain carries TRBV19 and TRBJ2-5; TRBD2 aligns across 7 bases. Trimming removed 4 bases from V and 2 bases from J; junction bases left unmatched: 7. Germline V gives CDR1 LNHDA, CDR2 SQIVND (reference sequence). This CDR3 has 15 residues. CDR3 bases: TGTGCCAGTAGTACCAGACGGGACTATCAAGAGACCCAGTACTTC. As protein: CASSTRRDYQETQYF. The complete variable domain, with remaining parts taken from reference TRBV19 and TRBJ2-5, reads DGGITQSPKYLFRKEGQNVTLSCEQNLNHDAMYWYRQDPGQGLRLIYYSQIVNDFQKGDIAEGYSVSREKKESFPLTVTSAQKNPTAFYLCASSTRRDYQETQYFGPGTRLLVL.

This clonotype was seen just once. The gene calls are TRBV6-6 and TRBJ2-2; perhaps TRBD2 as D (5 bases). The V end was cut by 2 bases, the J end by 3 bases, with 13 bases between. The CDR3 is made up of 16 amino acids. Germline V gene data show CDR1 as MNHNY and CDR2 as SVGAGI (reference sequence). The CDR3 DNA reads TGTGCCAGCAGTTACCCCGGGGTACCTTACACCGGGGAGCTGTTTTTT. Encoded protein: CASSYPGVPYTGELFF.

Comment on this clonotype: The final CDR3 position lacks the conserved phenylalanine or tryptophan, pointing to a likely read error. The rearrangement uses TRBV6-5 and TRBJ2-7; 7 bases are shared with TRBD1. V trimming: 6 bases; J trimming: 2 bases; junction bases outside the gene matches: 7. The CDR3 runs 14 residues. Germline V gene data show CDR1 as MNHEY and CDR2 as SVGAGI. The CDR3 reads CASRPRQGPYEQYI. In DNA, the CDR3 is TGTGCCAGCAGACCTAGACAGGGACCCTACGAGCAGTACATC.

The chain uses TRBV20-1 and TRBJ1-5; perhaps TRBD1 as D (5 bases). Deletions cut 6 bases from V and 0 bases from J, with 9 bases between. The CDR3 has 13 residues. Germline V lookup: CDR1 DFQATT, CDR2 SNEGSKA (reference sequence). CDR3 in amino acids: CSAGLYSNQPQHF. The CDR3 DNA sequence: TGCAGTGCGGGACTCTATAGCAATCAGCCCCAGCATTTT.

This clonotype was recorded many times. CDR3 nucleotides: TGTGCCAGCAGCTTAGTTCAGGGGGCATCCTACGAGCAGTACTTC. The encoded protein is CASSLVQGASYEQYF. The V call is TRBV7-8, the J call TRBJ2-7; TRBD1 aligns across 8 bases. The CDR3 has 15 amino acids. Looked up from germline, CDR1 is SGHVS and CDR2 is FQNEAQ. V trimming: 1 base; J trimming: 1 base; junction bases outside the gene matches: 3.

In this sample, this clonotype turned up a few times. This rearrangement joins TRBV12-3 or TRBV12-4 to TRBJ2-2, with TRBD1 matching over 9 bases. This CDR3 contains 18 residues. Losses at the gene ends were 3 bases for V and 3 bases for J; bases not matched to a gene: 11. The CDR3, as DNA: TGTGCCAGCAGTTTGGATCTCGGGGACAGGGAAGACACCGGGGAGCTGTTTTTT. Protein product: CASSLDLGDREDTGELFF.